The 5 T cell receptor beta chains in this list originate from one sample, sequenced in a study of blood T cell repertoires in COVID-19 (dated by TCRdb to 2018 to 2021). To prepare the library, the immunoSEQ multiplex PCR assay was applied. The source is immuneACCESS, and TCRdb retained only in-frame sequences with V and J called. Part of the clones is not carried over; for the studies checked, unresolved V genes explain less than half of this, and the remainder is unexplained. The sample yields around 280,000 clones; almost 90% were counted once. The top ten clonotypes cover 11% of the sample. The source material was peripheral blood. Source of these receptors: a woman under 40 with COVID-19, enrolled during active disease.

The chain links TRBV5-1 to TRBJ1-2; D remains ambiguous. The CDR3 loop spans 13 amino acids. The germline CDR1 and CDR2 sequences are SGHRS and YFSETQ. Trimming left V 4 bases short and J 4 bases short, with 11 bases between. CDR3 coding DNA: TGCGCCAGCAGCCAAGCGGATGGCTATGGCTACACCTTC. It is translated as CASSQADGYGYTF.

V usage is TRBV10-3 and J usage is TRBJ1-1; the match to TRBD1 covers 12 bases. The CDR3 length is 15 residues. CDR1 and CDR2 (germline): ENHRY, SYGVKD. The J segment lost 0 bases and the V segment lost 10 bases, leaving 6 bases of the junction unmatched. This CDR3 is CATGTGGSLNTEAFF. The CDR3, as DNA: TGTGCCACCGGGACAGGGGGCTCCTTGAACACTGAAGCTTTCTTT.

This clone appeared once. This chain joins TRBV3-1 (or the pseudogene TRBV3-2) and TRBJ2-5; 7 positions agree with TRBD2. Losses at the gene ends were 7 bases for V and 1 base for J; bases not matched to a gene: 6. The germline V gene encodes CDR1 LGHDT and CDR2 YNNKEL (reference sequence). CDR3 size: 14 residues. The CDR3 nucleotides read TGTGCCAGCACCCGGGACTACACCCAAGAGACCCAGTACTTC. It translates to CASTRDYTQETQYF.

The gene calls are TRBV7-9 and TRBJ2-1; 9 bases agree with TRBD2. The CDR3 runs 15 residues. Germline V gene lookup returns CDR1 SEHNR and CDR2 FQNEAQ (reference sequence). Trimming at V came to 4 bases and at J to 8 bases, leaving 9 bases not matched to a gene. CDR3 residues: CASSSSGRRVYEQFF. CDR3 in DNA: TGTGCCAGCAGCTCAAGCGGGAGGAGGGTCTATGAGCAGTTCTTC.

The chain is built from TRBV7-2 and TRBJ2-7; TRBD2 matches at 9 bases. The CDR3 extends over 15 amino acids. Unmatched junction bases numbered 9, after V lost 5 bases and J lost 4 bases. Germline V gene lookup returns CDR1 SGHTA and CDR2 FQGNSA. This chain's CDR3 is CASSHSLAGEYEQYF. In DNA, the CDR3 is TGTGCCAGCAGCCACTCCTTAGCGGGAGAATACGAGCAGTACTTC.